What follows describes a single TCR beta chain. Its antigen remains unidentified. UMI-labeled 5' RACE yielded the TRB cDNA libraries. With the 5' RACE reads reprocessed, TCRdb shows one record per CDR3 protein and no DNA. The table lists about 120,000 distinct CDR3 sequences. This entry belongs to a study of CXCR3-negative and CXCR3-positive naive CD8 T cells. The CDR3 runs 14 residues. Germline assignment: CDR1 MNHEY and CDR2 SMNVEV (reference sequence). Study-level results: The TRB CDR3s that CXCR3-positive naive cells carried were more hydrophobic than those of CXCR3-negative naive cells.

The clonotype was recovered from a human donor in good health. Some clones in this sample may be carry-over from other donors' samples. Sequencing was carried out using naive CXCR3+ CD8+ T cells from blood. Subset meaning: CD45RO-CCR7+CD27+CD95- naive CD8+ T cells expressing CXCR3 (TNR3+). The rearrangement joins TRBV27 to TRBJ1-1; TCRdb's D call of TRBD1 is untestable without DNA. The CDR3 region is CASSLSEGATEAFF.